This T cell receptor beta chain stems from a study of cytomegalovirus exposure and HLA in healthy donors. Study outcomes and limitations: Earlier analysis yielded a pattern in which most TCR beta V segments were productive about 90% or about 30% of the time. After further analysis at a later stage, around 17,000 TCR beta sequences were associated with HLA alleles at 0.05 false discovery rate.

Turning to this clone: Its cognate antigen is unknown.

Germline V gene data show CDR1 as SGHTA and CDR2 as FQGNSA. The V end lost 5 bases, the J end lost 1 base, and 15 bases lay between the germline ends. This CDR3 has 16 amino acids. PCR amplification relied on 60 Vbeta primers (plus 13 Jbeta primers). This table comes from immunoSEQ multiplex PCR, and its TCRdb copy is limited to in-frame clones, with some not included. The table includes approximately 190,000 clones, over 80% detected once. The rearrangement uses TRBV7-2 and TRBJ1-5; tentative D call: TRBD1 (6 bases). Sample: PBMCs. The receptor was isolated from a man younger than 45 in good health and CMV-seronegative. The CDR3 coding sequence is TGTGCCAGCAGCACCAGGAAGGGGACAAGCAATCAGCCCCAGCATTTT. Translating it yields CASSTRKGTSNQPQHF.